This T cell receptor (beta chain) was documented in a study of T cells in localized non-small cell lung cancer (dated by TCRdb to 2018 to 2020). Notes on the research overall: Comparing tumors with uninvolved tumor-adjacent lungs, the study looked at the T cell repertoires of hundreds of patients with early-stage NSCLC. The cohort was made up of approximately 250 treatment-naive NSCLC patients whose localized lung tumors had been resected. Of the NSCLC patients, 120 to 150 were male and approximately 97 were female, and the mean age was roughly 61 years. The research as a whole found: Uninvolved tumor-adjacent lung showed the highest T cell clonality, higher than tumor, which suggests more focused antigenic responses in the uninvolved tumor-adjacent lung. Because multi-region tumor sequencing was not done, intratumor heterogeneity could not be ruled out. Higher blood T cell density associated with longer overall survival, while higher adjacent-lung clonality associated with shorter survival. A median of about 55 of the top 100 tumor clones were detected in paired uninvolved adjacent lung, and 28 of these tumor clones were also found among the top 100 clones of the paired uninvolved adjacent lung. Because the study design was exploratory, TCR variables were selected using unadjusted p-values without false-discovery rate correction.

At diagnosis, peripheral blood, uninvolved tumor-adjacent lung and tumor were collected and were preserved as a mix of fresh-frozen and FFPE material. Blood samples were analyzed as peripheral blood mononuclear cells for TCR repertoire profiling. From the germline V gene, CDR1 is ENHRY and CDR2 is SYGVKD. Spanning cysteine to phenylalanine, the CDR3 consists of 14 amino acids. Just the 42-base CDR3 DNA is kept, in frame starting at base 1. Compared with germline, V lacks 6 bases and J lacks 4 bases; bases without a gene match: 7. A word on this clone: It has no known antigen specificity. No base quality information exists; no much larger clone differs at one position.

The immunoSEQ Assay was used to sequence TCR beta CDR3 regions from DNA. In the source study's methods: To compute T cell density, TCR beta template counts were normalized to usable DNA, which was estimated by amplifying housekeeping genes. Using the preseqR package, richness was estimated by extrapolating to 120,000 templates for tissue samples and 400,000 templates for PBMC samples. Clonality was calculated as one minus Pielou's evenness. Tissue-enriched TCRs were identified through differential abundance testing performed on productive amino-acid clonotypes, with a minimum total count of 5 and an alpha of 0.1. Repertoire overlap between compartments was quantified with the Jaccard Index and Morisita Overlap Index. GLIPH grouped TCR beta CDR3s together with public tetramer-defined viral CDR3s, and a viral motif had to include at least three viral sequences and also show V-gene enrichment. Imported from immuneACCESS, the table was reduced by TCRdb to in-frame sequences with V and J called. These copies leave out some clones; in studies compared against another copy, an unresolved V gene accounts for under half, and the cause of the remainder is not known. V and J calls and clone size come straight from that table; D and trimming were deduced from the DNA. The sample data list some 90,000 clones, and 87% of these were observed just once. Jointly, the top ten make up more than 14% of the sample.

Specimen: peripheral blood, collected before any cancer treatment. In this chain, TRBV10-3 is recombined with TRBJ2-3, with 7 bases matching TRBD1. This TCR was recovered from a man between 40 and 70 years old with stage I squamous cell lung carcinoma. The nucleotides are TGTGCCATCAGGCTAGACAGGGTTCCAGATACGCAGTATTTT. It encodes CAIRLDRVPDTQYF.